A single sample is the source of the 17 T cell receptor beta chains below, sequenced in a study of cytomegalovirus exposure and HLA in healthy donors. This PCR relied on a set of 60 Vbeta primers and 13 Jbeta primers. Assay used: immunoSEQ multiplex PCR; TCRdb lists only in-frame clones, some missing. The sample yields 100,000 to 150,000 clones, 81% seen once. The sequenced sample consisted of PBMCs. These receptors were taken from a man younger than 30 in good health and CMV-seronegative.

J is TRBJ2-4 and V is TRBV27; TRBD2 might be the D (6 bases). V shed 2 bases and J shed 9 bases, with 11 bases lying between them. CDR3 length equals 13 residues. Germline-derived CDR1 and CDR2 are MNHEY and SMNVEV (reference sequence). The CDR3 sequence: CASSLMRGAIQYF. CDR3 sequence (DNA): TGTGCCAGCAGTTTAATGCGGGGAGCCATTCAGTACTTC.

CDR3 nucleotide sequence: TGTGCCAGCAGCCTTGGGACTTACAATGAGCAGTTCTTC. Protein product: CASSLGTYNEQFF. V and J are TRBV5-4 and TRBJ2-1; TRBD2 might be the D (6 bases). Germline CDR1 reads SGHNT; CDR2 reads YYREEE (reference sequence). Trimming stripped 4 bases from V and 4 bases from J, with 9 bases between. The CDR3 sequence is 13 residues long. Looking up the rest from reference TRBV5-4 and TRBJ2-1 gives the full variable domain: ETGVTQSPTHLIKTRGQQVTLRCSSQSGHNTVSWYQQALGQGPQFIFQYYREEENGRGNFPPRFSGLQFPNYSSELNVNALELDDSALYLCASSLGTYNEQFFGPGTRLTVL.

The chain uses TRBV18 and TRBJ2-7; 8 bases fit TRBD1. The V segment lost 6 bases and the J segment 2 bases; nucleotides outside the gene matches: 15. The V gene's germline CDR1 is KGHSH and CDR2 LQKENI. This CDR3 has 17 amino acids. The CDR3 DNA is TGTGCCAGCTCTCCCCGGGTTGGACAGGGAACTCCCTACGAGCAGTACTTC. Amino acids: CASSPRVGQGTPYEQYF.

This clone was picked up one time. This sequence joins TRBV20-1 and TRBJ2-1, with D possibly matching TRBD1 (6 bases). Deletions cut 2 bases from V and 10 bases from J, with 9 bases between. The CDR3 length is 11 residues. The germline V gene has CDR1 DFQATT and CDR2 SNEGSKA (reference sequence). CDR3 DNA sequence: TGCAGTGCTAGACACGGACAGGAGCAGTTCTTC. This encodes CSARHGQEQFF.

This clone was counted between two and nine times. The V and J genes are TRBV20-1 and TRBJ1-2; weak D call: TRBD1 (6 bases). CDR1 and CDR2 (germline): DFQATT, SNEGSKA (reference sequence). The V gene lost 6 bases and the J gene lost 6 bases, with 11 bases spanning the gap. The CDR3 contains 11 residues. This CDR3 is CSAGNRDGYTF. In DNA form, the CDR3 reads TGCAGTGCCGGGAACAGGGATGGCTACACCTTC.

This chain links TRBV7-2 with TRBJ1-5; 7 nucleotides match TRBD1. CDR1 is SGHTA and CDR2 is FQGNSA in the germline V gene. V shed 5 bases and J 6 bases; nucleotides not matched to a gene: 7. The CDR3 has 14 amino acids. CDR3 sequence reads: CASSPRQGSQPQHF. The CDR3 bases are TGTGCCAGCAGCCCTAGACAGGGAAGTCAGCCCCAGCATTTT.

The rearrangement uses TRBV5-5 and TRBJ1-4; 12 nucleotides match TRBD1. The CDR3 consists of 18 residues. The V gene end was trimmed by 5 bases and the J gene end by 5 bases; junction bases not matched to a gene: 13. Germline V gene sequence: CDR1 SGHKS, CDR2 YYEKEE (reference sequence). The CDR3 sequence is CASSYSGTGGVWNEKLFF. The CDR3 DNA reads as TGTGCCAGCAGTTATTCCGGGACAGGGGGCGTCTGGAATGAAAAACTGTTTTTT.

The CDR3 here is CATSRGGETPVGYTF. The CDR3 DNA reads TGTGCCACCAGCAGAGGGGGCGAGACCCCGGTGGGCTACACCTTC. V gene TRBV15 combines with J gene TRBJ1-2; the D gene is possibly TRBD1 (5 bases). Germline assignment: CDR1 LNHNV and CDR2 YYDKDF (reference sequence). Trimming removed 1 base at V and 8 bases at J, with 17 bases between. The CDR3 sequence is 15 residues long. Full variable domain (missing parts from reference TRBV15 and TRBJ1-2): DAMVIQNPRYQVTQFGKPVTLSCSQTLNHNVMYWYQQKSSQAPKLLFHYYDKDFNNEADTPDNFQSRRPNTSFCFLDIRSPGLGDTAMYLCATSRGGETPVGYTFGSGTRLTVV.

This clone showed up just once. This chain uses TRBV6-1 with TRBJ2-3; D is perhaps TRBD1 (7 bases). The V end lost 7 bases, the J end lost 0 bases, and 14 bases lay between the germline ends. Germline V gene data show CDR1 as MNHNS and CDR2 as SASEGT. This CDR3 has 15 residues. CDR3 region: CASNLQGTSTDTQYF. DNA for the CDR3: TGTGCCAGCAATCTACAGGGGACTAGCACAGATACGCAGTATTTT.

J is TRBJ2-5 and V is TRBV5-1; weak D call: TRBD1 (6 bases). The germline V gene has CDR1 SGHRS and CDR2 YFSETQ. The CDR3 has 12 residues. The V gene lost 4 bases and the J gene lost 8 bases, with 12 bases spanning the gap. Written as DNA, the CDR3 is TGCGCCAGCAGCCTTAACAGGGACACCCAGTACTTC. Translated, it gives CASSLNRDTQYF.

V is TRBV29-1 and J is TRBJ2-3, with 10 bases identical to TRBD2. V lost 6 bases, J lost 1 base, and 7 bases stayed unmatched. The CDR3 sequence is 15 residues long. Germline V CDR1 and CDR2: SQVTM, ANQGSEA. CDR3 region: CSVAIAGGGTDTQYF. CDR3 in DNA: TGCAGCGTGGCCATAGCGGGGGGCGGCACAGATACGCAGTATTTT.

This sequence joins TRBV5-4 and TRBJ2-2, with 8 bases aligning to TRBD1. The CDR3 is made up of 13 amino acids. Germline CDR1 is SGHNT and CDR2 is YYREEE (reference sequence). V was clipped by 2 bases and J by 6 bases; unmatched bases: 0. CDR3 protein: CASSFRGPGELFF. Here the CDR3 DNA reads TGTGCCAGCAGCTTCAGGGGGCCCGGGGAGCTGTTTTTT. The full variable domain, with the rest looked up from reference TRBV5-4 and TRBJ2-2, is ETGVTQSPTHLIKTRGQQVTLRCSSQSGHNTVSWYQQALGQGPQFIFQYYREEENGRGNFPPRFSGLQFPNYSSELNVNALELDDSALYLCASSFRGPGELFFGEGSRLTVL.

The CDR3 sequence is CASSKNRGYEQYF. The DNA of the CDR3 is TGTGCCAGCAGCAAGAACAGGGGTTACGAGCAGTACTTC. The chain links TRBV5-6 to TRBJ2-7, with 7 bases lining up with TRBD1. Looked up from germline, CDR1 is SGHDT and CDR2 is YYEEEE. The CDR3 covers 13 residues. J lost 4 bases, V lost 4 bases, and 5 bases had no gene match.

This clone was found a few times. V and J are TRBV7-9 and TRBJ1-1; D is uncertain. Trimming took off 6 bases at V and 7 bases at J, with 9 bases between the two ends. Germline values: CDR1 SEHNR, CDR2 FQNEAQ (reference sequence). The CDR3 has 11 residues. The CDR3 nucleotides read TGTGCCAGCAGGGAGTACGATGAAGCTTTCTTT. Translated, it gives CASREYDEAFF.

The rearrangement joins TRBV4-1 to TRBJ1-5; D is unresolved. V lost 4 bases to trimming and J lost 0 bases, with 4 bases between them. CDR1 is MGHRA and CDR2 is YSYEKL in the germline V gene. The CDR3 totals 13 residues. The CDR3 spells CASSPVSNQPQHF. The DNA for the CDR3 is TGCGCCAGCAGCCCCGTTAGCAATCAGCCCCAGCATTTT.

The V call is TRBV5-5, the J call TRBJ1-4, with D tentatively TRBD1 (5 bases). Between the trimmed V and J ends, which lost 6 bases and 4 bases, there was a span of 16 bases. There are 15 residues in the CDR3. Germline CDR1 reads SGHKS; CDR2 reads YYEKEE (reference sequence). Here the CDR3 DNA reads TGTGCCAGCACCCGCGCGGGGCATTTTAATGAAAAACTGTTTTTT. Protein product: CASTRAGHFNEKLFF.

The chain is built from TRBV6-1 and TRBJ1-4; 9 positions agree with TRBD1. The germline CDR1 and CDR2 sequences are MNHNS and SASEGT. CDR3 size: 13 residues. V lost 7 bases and J lost 6; bases outside the gene matches: 3. The CDR3 here is CASTRDRDEKLFF. The CDR3 DNA sequence: TGTGCCAGCACACGGGACAGGGATGAAAAACTGTTTTTT.